A single sample gave rise to the 27 T cell receptor beta chains below, sequenced in a study of spatial heterogeneity in lung cancer. TCRdb reanalysed the 5' RACE reads using MiXCR and keeps one entry per CDR3 protein. This sample yields about 56,000 distinct CDR3 sequences, of which more than 7% are seen a single time; approximately 15% belongs to the top ten. Time point in this sample: sample taken at primary tumor resection. The authors sequenced whole RNA from tumor, nontumor lung or frozen PBMC without sorting. The material sequenced was PBMCs, taken at surgery. Receptors originate from a female donor with early-stage non-small cell lung cancer.

This chain connects TRBV5-1 to TRBJ2-7, with a weak D call TRBD1 (6 bases). The CDR3 is 13 amino acids. The V end lost 0 bases, the J end lost 5 bases, and 9 bases lay between the germline ends. CDR1 is SGHRS and CDR2 is YFSETQ in the germline V gene. Here the CDR3 reads CASSLVGGDEQYV. Written as DNA, the CDR3 is TGCGCCAGCAGCTTGGTTGGGGGCGACGAGCAGTACGTC.

The table lists this clonotype with a few counts. V and J are TRBV28 and TRBJ2-2; the D gene could be TRBD1 or TRBD2 (5 bases each). The germline gives CDR1 MDHEN, CDR2 SYDVKM. V was shortened by 7 bases and J by 6 bases, with 15 bases between the two germline ends. This CDR3 contains 14 residues. The CDR3 loop reads CASIPGRGAGELFF. CDR3 sequence (DNA): TGTGCCAGCATTCCGGGACGGGGTGCCGGGGAGCTGTTTTTT.

This chain connects TRBV28 to TRBJ2-4, with TRBD1 matching over 7 bases. V lost 6 bases, J lost 5 bases, and 4 bases stayed unmatched. CDR1 is MDHEN, CDR2 SYDVKM, per germline. CDR3 length equals 13 residues. CDR3 DNA: TGTGCCAGCAGGAGCCAGGGGGAAAACATTCAGTACTTC. Its translation: CASRSQGENIQYF.

With respect to this clonotype: The junction departs from germline at one end; a sequencing error may be responsible. The gene calls are TRBV9 and TRBJ1-6, with TRBD1 matching 10 bases. The CDR3 contains 14 residues. Germline assignment: CDR1 SGDLS and CDR2 YYNGEE. The CDR3 DNA is TGTACCAGCAGCACCGGGACAGGGGTTTCACCCCTCCACTTT. The encoded protein is CTSSTGTGVSPLHF.

The chain links TRBV7-2 to TRBJ2-3; no firm D call. Looked up from germline, CDR1 is SGHTA and CDR2 is FQGNSA. The CDR3 is 14 residues long. Trimming removed 4 bases from V and 4 bases from J, with 12 bases in between. CDR3 sequence (DNA): TGTGCCAGCAGCTCGAAAAGGACCGCAGATACGCAGTATTTT. Translation gives CASSSKRTADTQYF.

This clonotype was counted many times. V usage is TRBV20-1 and J usage is TRBJ1-1, with D perhaps TRBD1 (5 bases). V was clipped by 5 bases and J by 0 bases, with 16 bases between them. There are 15 residues in the CDR3. Germline V lookup: CDR1 DFQATT, CDR2 SNEGSKA (reference sequence). The DNA for the CDR3 is TGCAGTGCTTCCCAGACAGAGAGACTGAACACTGAAGCTTTCTTT. Its translation: CSASQTERLNTEAFF.

This clonotype appeared many times. V and J are TRBV19 and TRBJ1-1; D not resolved. The V and J ends lost 9 bases and 7 bases respectively, with 12 bases between them. This CDR3 is 11 amino acids long. CDR1 LNHDA and CDR2 SQIVND come from the germline V gene (reference sequence). This chain's CDR3 is CASAFVGEAFF. Written as DNA, the CDR3 is TGTGCCAGCGCCTTCGTGGGTGAAGCTTTCTTT. Combining the CDR3 with reference TRBV19 and TRBJ1-1 gives the whole variable domain DGGITQSPKYLFRKEGQNVTLSCEQNLNHDAMYWYRQDPGQGLRLIYYSQIVNDFQKGDIAEGYSVSREKKESFPLTVTSAQKNPTAFYLCASAFVGEAFFGQGTRLTVV.

This chain links TRBV10-3 with TRBJ1-2; D is uncertain. There are 12 residues in the CDR3. The germline V gene has CDR1 ENHRY and CDR2 SYGVKD. V lost 11 bases and J lost 0, with 10 bases in between. The CDR3 DNA reads as TGTGCCGTAGTAGGGACTAACTATGGCTACACCTTC. It is translated as CAVVGTNYGYTF.

This chain joins TRBV5-1 and TRBJ2-4; tentatively, D is TRBD1 (6 bases). This CDR3 region has 15 residues. Looked up from germline, CDR1 is SGHRS and CDR2 is YFSETQ. V shed 5 bases and J shed 5 bases, with 17 bases lying between them. CDR3 residues: CASSLDRPLENIQYF. Written as DNA, the CDR3 is TGCGCCAGCAGTTTAGACAGGCCCCTAGAAAACATTCAGTACTTC.

This clonotype was seen at least ten times. The chain employs TRBV28 and TRBJ2-7; D uncertain. Trimming cost V 5 bases and J 4 bases, with 12 bases left between them. The germline V gene encodes CDR1 MDHEN and CDR2 SYDVKM. This CDR3 has 13 amino acids. CDR3 protein: CASSPPTSYEQYV. CDR3 in DNA: TGTGCCAGCAGTCCTCCGACCTCATACGAGCAGTACGTC.

The V and J genes are TRBV3-1 and TRBJ1-4, with TRBD1 as a possible D gene (6 bases). V was pared by 8 bases and J by 5 bases, with 15 bases between. The CDR3 is made up of 14 amino acids. CDR1 is LGHDT and CDR2 is YNNKEL in the germline V gene (reference sequence). DNA of the CDR3: TGTGCCAGCGGGGGGGACACCCGGAATGAAAAACTGTTTTTT. Its translation: CASGGDTRNEKLFF.

This clonotype is medium-sized (0.01 to 0.1%). The chain employs TRBV28 and TRBJ1-2; D possibly corresponds to TRBD1 (6 bases). Germline values: CDR1 MDHEN, CDR2 SYDVKM. CDR3 length: 15 amino acids. Between the trimmed V and J ends, which lost 3 bases and 2 bases, there was a span of 13 bases. The DNA of the CDR3 is TGTGCCAGCAGTTTGATCCAGGGGACGAACTATGGCTACACCTTC. As protein: CASSLIQGTNYGYTF.

CDR3 in amino acids: CASTNRRGETQYF. In nucleotides, the CDR3 is TGTGCCAGTACCAACAGGAGGGGGGAGACCCAGTACTTC. The chain joins TRBV19 to TRBJ2-5; D may correspond to TRBD1 or TRBD2 (6 bases each). Germline-derived CDR1 and CDR2 are LNHDA and SQIVND (reference sequence). V lost 7 bases and J 5 bases, leaving 14 bases between the germline ends. The CDR3 has 13 residues.

This clonotype was counted a few times. The chain couples TRBV20-1 to TRBJ2-3; 8 positions agree with TRBD1. The trim removed 5 bases at V and 6 bases at J, leaving 10 bases unmatched. Per the germline V gene, CDR1 is DFQATT and CDR2 is SNEGSKA (reference sequence). CDR3 size: 14 residues. The CDR3 protein is CSASKDRDPDTQYF. CDR3 DNA sequence: TGCAGTGCTTCTAAGGACAGGGACCCGGATACGCAGTATTTT.

This clonotype occurred a few times. This chain joins TRBV6-6 and TRBJ1-5; D is possibly TRBD1 (6 bases). V lost 0 bases and J 5 bases, leaving 8 bases between the germline ends. This CDR3 spans 14 amino acids. CDR1 is MNHNY and CDR2 is SVGAGI in the germline V gene (reference sequence). CDR3 coding DNA: TGTGCCAGCAGTTACTCACAGGGAGATCAGCCCCAGCATTTT. Translation gives CASSYSQGDQPQHF.

In its sample, this clonotype was seen a few times. The chain employs TRBV11-2 and TRBJ1-6, with D perhaps TRBD1 (5 bases). CDR1 and CDR2 (germline): SGHAT, FQNNGV. The CDR3 runs 17 residues. The V and J ends lost 3 bases and 0 bases respectively, with 12 bases between them. CDR3 region: CASSLEGSNSYNSPLHF. CDR3 bases: TGTGCCAGCAGCTTGGAGGGGAGTAACTCCTATAATTCACCCCTCCACTTT.

This clonotype was seen many times. The rearrangement uses TRBV15 and TRBJ2-2; a possible D gene is TRBD1 (6 bases). V was pared by 4 bases and J by 1 base, with 10 bases between. In germline, CDR1 is LNHNV, CDR2 YYDKDF (reference sequence). This CDR3 is 15 amino acids long. The CDR3 loop reads CATSKEDRNTGELFF. The DNA for the CDR3 is TGTGCCACCAGCAAAGAGGACAGGAACACCGGGGAGCTGTTTTTT.

This clonotype occurred a few times. V and J are TRBV18 and TRBJ1-3; no clear D. The germline gives CDR1 KGHSH, CDR2 LQKENI. The CDR3 is 15 residues long. V dropped 2 bases and J dropped 0 bases, with 8 bases sitting between them. For the CDR3, the DNA is TGTGCCAGCTCACCAATGACCAGCTCTGGAAACACCATATATTTT. Translating gives CASSPMTSSGNTIYF.

This clonotype was counted ten times or more. The chain combines TRBV9 with TRBJ2-2, with D perhaps matching TRBD1 or TRBD2 (5 bases each). Looked up from germline, CDR1 is SGDLS and CDR2 is YYNGEE. CDR3 length: 17 residues. V lost 0 bases and J 1 base, leaving 13 bases between the germline ends. The CDR3 nucleotides read TGTGCCAGCAGCGTAGGAGGGGCCGGAGGGAACACCGGGGAGCTGTTTTTT. It yields the protein CASSVGGAGGNTGELFF.

In this sample, this clonotype turned up many times. The chain recombines TRBV27 with TRBJ2-7; 7 nucleotides line up with TRBD1. Germline trimming cut 2 bases from V and 4 bases from J; bases unmatched to any gene: 2. The CDR3 totals 13 residues. Germline assignment: CDR1 MNHEY and CDR2 SMNVEV (reference sequence). DNA of the CDR3: TGTGCCAGCAGTTTAGGGACAGCTTACGAGCAGTACTTC. Its protein product is CASSLGTAYEQYF.

V and J are TRBV6-4 and TRBJ1-6, with a possible D match to TRBD1 (6 bases). V lost 6 bases and J 6 bases, leaving 15 bases between the germline ends. CDR3 length: 15 residues. Germline loops: CDR1 MRHNA, CDR2 SNTAGT. The CDR3 nucleotides read TGTGCCAGCAGCCCAACAGGGAACCTTAATTCACCCCTCCACTTT. Encoded protein: CASSPTGNLNSPLHF.

This clonotype was picked up many times. The rearrangement uses TRBV2 and TRBJ2-5, with D perhaps TRBD1 (6 bases). The CDR3 has 11 amino acids. CDR1 SNHLY and CDR2 FYNNEI come from the germline V gene. Trimming cost V 10 bases and J 5 bases, with 11 bases left between them. The CDR3 nucleotides are TGTGCCACTACAGGGTACGAGACCCAGTACTTC. Protein: CATTGYETQYF.

This clonotype was counted only a few times. V is TRBV3-1 and J is TRBJ2-3, with 7 bases identical to TRBD2. The CDR3 is 16 amino acids. V trimming: 1 base; J trimming: 2 bases; junction bases outside the gene matches: 6. Germline V CDR1 and CDR2: LGHDT, YNNKEL (reference sequence). CDR3 bases: TGTGCCAGCAGCCAAGGTCTAGCGGTCCTCACAGATACGCAGTATTTT. Residues: CASSQGLAVLTDTQYF.

The chain has TRBV2 and TRBJ2-2, with 8 bases fitting TRBD2. The V gene end was trimmed by 2 bases and the J gene end by 6 bases; junction bases not matched to a gene: 17. The CDR3 consists of 19 residues. Per the germline V gene, CDR1 is SNHLY and CDR2 is FYNNEI. DNA of the CDR3: TGTGCCAGCAGTGAATTCCCCTTTTTGGAGCGGGAGTTCGCCGGGGAGCTGTTTTTT. The encoded protein is CASSEFPFLEREFAGELFF.

This clonotype was counted only a few times. The V and J genes are TRBV20-1 and TRBJ2-1; 8 nucleotides line up with TRBD2. J lost 2 bases, V lost 2 bases, and 5 bases had no gene match. The CDR3 loop spans 15 amino acids. Looked up from germline, CDR1 is DFQATT and CDR2 is SNEGSKA (reference sequence). CDR3 nucleotide sequence: TGCAGTGCTAGAACAACTAGCGGAGCCTACAATGAGCAGTTCTTC. It encodes CSARTTSGAYNEQFF.

Worth noting for this clonotype: Given a much more abundant clone one base away, this may be a read error. The genes are TRBV12-3 or TRBV12-4 and TRBJ2-2; 10 positions match TRBD1. Losses at the gene ends were 4 bases for V and 5 bases for J; bases not matched to a gene: 4. The CDR3 loop spans 15 amino acids. The CDR3 DNA sequence: TGTGCCAGCAGTTCGGGACAGGGGAGGACCGGGGAGCTGTTTTTT. It is translated as CASSSGQGRTGELFF.

The gene calls are TRBV7-9 and TRBJ2-7; TRBD1 is a possible D gene (5 bases). This CDR3 has 14 residues. From germline, CDR1 is SEHNR and CDR2 FQNEAQ (reference sequence). The V end lost 1 base, the J end lost 0 bases, and 7 bases lay between the germline ends. CDR3 in amino acids: CASSLGQSSYEQYF. The CDR3 DNA reads as TGTGCCAGCAGCTTAGGACAGAGCTCCTACGAGCAGTACTTC.